At least ten counts were recorded for the clone carrying this T cell receptor (beta chain). The sample belongs to a study of regulatory T cells in long-lasting Graves disease. Whole-study context: Under 3 months of antithyroid drugs had been taken by newly diagnosed Graves' patients.

Time point described: newly diagnosed GD, antithyroid drugs for less than 3 months. Generation of the TCR library employed RNA extracted from PBMCs. Arm-PCR of CDR3 regions with iRepertoire HTBI primers generated TCR beta libraries. TCRdb passed the multiplex PCR reads through MiXCR, listing each CDR3 protein once. The data contain about 540,000 distinct CDR3 sequences, approximately 15% of them singletons. CDR1 MNHNS and CDR2 SASEGT come from the germline V gene. Between the trimmed V and J ends, which lost 8 bases and 5 bases, there was a span of 13 bases. This CDR3 spans 12 amino acids. Separately, the same data were catalogued under a study of T cells in Graves' hyperthyroidism and ophthalmopathy. According to that study: Stable hyperthyroidism: no ophthalmopathy progression over 18 months of follow-up.

The sample consisted of peripheral blood mononuclear cells (PBMCs), taken at new diagnosis, from a patient treated with antithyroid drugs. The V and J genes are TRBV6-1 and TRBJ2-7; no reliable D call. The TCR was taken from a man aged 25-40 years with Graves disease. CDR3 sequence reads: CASGEIGHEQYF. The CDR3 DNA follows: TGTGCCAGCGGAGAGATAGGTCACGAGCAGTACTTC.